A selection of T cell receptor beta chains follows, all from one sample in a study of blood T cell repertoires in COVID-19. The repertoire was sequenced with immunoSEQ multiplex PCR; TCRdb's copy has only in-frame clones and lacks some. The sample includes 200,000 or so clones, around three quarters of them seen just once. The material sequenced was peripheral blood. The receptors were gathered from a woman in her seventies with acute or convalescent COVID-19. Both conserved end residues are part of each CDR3. Fields, in order: V gene, clone size, J gene, CDR3 length, D gene, CDR3 protein, CDR3 DNA. The D gene is left open where the match is weak. Clone size is given for some rows only: seen once, a few or many times, or a class if the clone is expanded.

V: TRBV3-1/TRBV3-2
size: NA
J: TRBJ1-5
length: 14
D: NA
CDR3: CASSQSLIVQPQHF
DNA: TGTGCCAGCAGCCAGTCCCTAATTGTGCAGCCCCAGCATTTT

V: TRBV5-5
size: NA
J: TRBJ2-5
length: 14
D: TRBD2
CDR3: CASSWTSGQETQYF
DNA: TGTGCCAGCAGCTGGACTAGCGGCCAAGAGACCCAGTACTTC

V: TRBV18
size: NA
J: TRBJ2-7
length: 14
D: NA
CDR3: CASSRGLTSYEQYF
DNA: TGTGCCAGCTCAAGGGGACTGACCTCCTACGAGCAGTACTTC

V: TRBV7-2
size: once
J: TRBJ1-2
length: 13
D: NA
CDR3: CASSPSFSYGYTF
DNA: TGTGCCAGCAGCCCGAGCTTTAGCTATGGCTACACCTTC

V: TRBV12-3/TRBV12-4
size: NA
J: TRBJ1-4
length: 13
D: NA
CDR3: CASSLGPNEKLFF
DNA: TGTGCCAGCAGTTTAGGTCCGAATGAAAAACTGTTTTTT

V: TRBV28
size: NA
J: TRBJ1-6
length: 12
D: NA
CDR3: CASSQRMTPLHF
DNA: TGTGCCAGCAGCCAGAGGATGACACCCCTCCACTTT

V: TRBV2
size: NA
J: TRBJ1-5
length: 15
D: TRBD1
CDR3: CASRDRVRGNQPQHF
DNA: TGTGCCAGCCGGGACAGGGTTCGCGGCAATCAGCCCCAGCATTTT

V: TRBV3-1/TRBV3-2
size: NA
J: TRBJ1-2
length: 17
D: NA
CDR3: CASSQTPTSQAWYGYTF
DNA: TGTGCCAGCAGCCAAACCCCAACGAGTCAGGCTTGGTATGGCTACACCTTC

V: TRBV7-9
size: NA
J: TRBJ2-7
length: 15
D: NA
CDR3: CASRRPEGRSYEQYF
DNA: TGTGCCAGCAGACGGCCAGAGGGCAGGTCCTACGAGCAGTACTTC

V: TRBV18
size: NA
J: TRBJ2-7
length: 13
D: NA
CDR3: CASSQQDRGEQYF
DNA: TGTGCCAGCTCACAACAGGACAGAGGCGAGCAGTACTTC

V: TRBV6-2/TRBV6-3
size: NA
J: TRBJ2-1
length: 17
D: TRBD2
CDR3: CASSHFPGTSVYNEQFF
DNA: TGTGCCAGCAGCCACTTCCCCGGGACTAGCGTCTACAATGAGCAGTTCTTC

V: TRBV6-1
size: NA
J: TRBJ2-3
length: 14
D: NA
CDR3: CASSEEQGTDTQYF
DNA: TGTGCCAGCAGTGAAGAGCAGGGCACAGATACGCAGTATTTT

V: TRBV28
size: few
J: TRBJ2-7
length: 16
D: NA
CDR3: CASSPPATDSTYEQYF
DNA: TGTGCCAGCAGCCCGCCCGCGACGGACAGTACCTACGAGCAGTACTTC

V: TRBV2
size: few
J: TRBJ1-1
length: 13
D: NA
CDR3: CASSEGRNTEAFF
DNA: TGTGCCAGCAGTGAAGGCAGGAACACTGAAGCTTTCTTT

V: TRBV11-2
size: NA
J: TRBJ2-7
length: 13
D: TRBD1
CDR3: CASSGDRVSEQYF
DNA: TGTGCCAGCAGCGGGGACAGGGTATCCGAGCAGTACTTC

V: TRBV3-1/TRBV3-2
size: NA
J: TRBJ2-7
length: 15
D: TRBD2
CDR3: CASSKYSGRGYEQYF
DNA: TGTGCCAGCAGCAAATATAGCGGGAGGGGTTACGAGCAGTACTTC

V: TRBV11-3
size: NA
J: TRBJ2-7
length: 13
D: TRBD2
CDR3: CASSPSGGHEQYF
DNA: TGTGCCAGCAGCCCCTCGGGGGGGCACGAGCAGTACTTC

V: TRBV2
size: NA
J: TRBJ2-3
length: 13
D: NA
CDR3: CASGYRVRDTQYF
DNA: TGTGCCAGCGGGTACAGGGTGAGAGATACGCAGTATTTT

V: TRBV5-4
size: NA
J: TRBJ2-2
length: 19
D: TRBD2
CDR3: CASSLSTGLAGGNTGELFF
DNA: TGTGCCAGCAGCTTGTCAACGGGACTAGCGGGAGGGAACACCGGGGAGCTGTTTTTT

V: TRBV27
size: once
J: TRBJ1-6
length: 15
D: NA
CDR3: CASSLWPRGASPLHF
DNA: TGTGCCAGCAGTTTATGGCCGCGGGGCGCTTCACCCCTCCACTTT

V: TRBV18
size: once
J: TRBJ1-5
length: 18
D: TRBD1
CDR3: CASSTGTGDPYSNQPQHF
DNA: TGTGCCAGCTCAACCGGGACAGGCGACCCTTATAGCAATCAGCCCCAGCATTTT

V: TRBV9
size: NA
J: TRBJ1-2
length: 14
D: TRBD1
CDR3: CASSVADRGGGYTF
DNA: TGTGCCAGCAGCGTAGCAGACAGGGGAGGAGGCTACACCTTC

V: TRBV3-1/TRBV3-2
size: NA
J: TRBJ2-1
length: 15
D: TRBD1
CDR3: CASSGTGGDYNEQFF
DNA: TGTGCCAGCAGCGGTACAGGGGGTGACTACAATGAGCAGTTCTTC

V: TRBV29-1
size: NA
J: TRBJ1-1
length: 11
D: NA
CDR3: CSVGRGTEAFF
DNA: TGCAGCGTTGGACGGGGCACTGAAGCTTTCTTT

V: TRBV10-3
size: NA
J: TRBJ1-2
length: 18
D: TRBD1
CDR3: CAISDSVLPGQGNYGYTF
DNA: TGTGCCATCAGTGATTCTGTACTACCGGGACAGGGGAACTATGGCTACACCTTC

V: TRBV6-6
size: NA
J: TRBJ2-1
length: 15
D: TRBD2
CDR3: CASSTTSGMDNEQFF
DNA: TGTGCCAGCAGTACGACTAGCGGGATGGACAATGAGCAGTTCTTC

V: TRBV2
size: NA
J: TRBJ2-5
length: 18
D: TRBD1
CDR3: CASSGGQGARGYQETQYF
DNA: TGTGCCAGCAGTGGGGGACAGGGGGCGAGGGGGTACCAAGAGACCCAGTACTTC

V: TRBV9
size: NA
J: TRBJ2-1
length: 16
D: NA
CDR3: CASSAGGGDSYNEQFF
DNA: TGTGCCAGCAGCGCCGGAGGAGGGGACTCCTACAATGAGCAGTTCTTC

V: TRBV20-1
size: NA
J: TRBJ2-7
length: 12
D: NA
CDR3: CSASLQHYEQYF
DNA: TGCAGTGCTAGTCTGCAACACTACGAGCAGTACTTC

V: TRBV30
size: NA
J: TRBJ2-3
length: 14
D: TRBD2
CDR3: CAWRLAGWGDTQYF
DNA: TGTGCCTGGAGACTAGCGGGATGGGGGGATACGCAGTATTTT

V: TRBV27
size: NA
J: TRBJ1-1
length: 15
D: TRBD1
CDR3: CASSPRDRVATEAFF
DNA: TGTGCCAGCAGTCCGAGAGACAGGGTTGCTACTGAAGCTTTCTTT

V: TRBV28
size: NA
J: TRBJ1-6
length: 16
D: TRBD1
CDR3: CASTTTGGGLNSPLHF
DNA: TGTGCCAGCACCACGACAGGGGGAGGACTTAATTCACCCCTCCACTTT

V: TRBV28
size: NA
J: TRBJ2-7
length: 13
D: NA
CDR3: CASSAGDTYEQYF
DNA: TGTGCCAGCAGTGCCGGGGACACTTACGAGCAGTACTTC

V: TRBV30
size: once
J: TRBJ2-5
length: 13
D: NA
CDR3: CAWRTGNLETQYF
DNA: TGTGCCTGGAGAACAGGGAATTTGGAGACCCAGTACTTC

V: TRBV6-6
size: NA
J: TRBJ1-5
length: 16
D: TRBD1
CDR3: CASTNPDRGQGQPQHF
DNA: TGTGCCAGCACCAACCCGGACAGGGGGCAGGGTCAGCCCCAGCATTTT

V: TRBV11-2
size: NA
J: TRBJ2-5
length: 15
D: NA
CDR3: CASSEDRGLGETQYF
DNA: TGTGCCAGCAGCGAAGATCGGGGTTTAGGAGAGACCCAGTACTTC

V: TRBV5-1
size: NA
J: TRBJ1-4
length: 14
D: TRBD1
CDR3: CASSLEDRNEKLFF
DNA: TGCGCCAGCAGCTTGGAGGACAGGAATGAAAAACTGTTTTTT

V: TRBV11-3
size: NA
J: TRBJ1-5
length: 16
D: NA
CDR3: CASSLAVECSFQPQHF
DNA: TGTGCCAGCAGCTTAGCCGTCGAGTGTTCTTTTCAGCCCCAGCATTTT

V: TRBV25-1
size: NA
J: TRBJ1-2
length: 13
D: NA
CDR3: CASSEHYSHGYTF
DNA: TGTGCCAGCAGTGAACACTACTCTCATGGCTACACCTTC

V: TRBV7-8
size: NA
J: TRBJ2-7
length: 15
D: NA
CDR3: CASTPSRSVFYEQYF
DNA: TGTGCCAGCACCCCTTCCCGCAGTGTGTTCTACGAGCAGTACTTC